These 12 T cell receptor beta chains were sequenced from one sample in a study of response to subunit inactivated influenza vaccine. Each CDR3 protein gets one entry after TCRdb re-called the RT-PCR reads with MiXCR. The repertoire has hundreds of thousands of distinct CDR3 sequences, around 13% of them found once; the top ten carry approximately 6.5%. The sample consisted of PBMCs from blood, taken less than 15 days before vaccination. These receptor sequences come from a man aged 50 or older who received an inactivated influenza vaccine.

The V call is TRBV2, the J call TRBJ1-4; D perhaps matches TRBD1 (5 bases). The CDR3 extends over 14 amino acids. Germline CDR1 and CDR2: SNHLY and FYNNEI. Between the trimmed V and J ends, which lost 0 bases and 10 bases, there was a span of 12 bases. As DNA, the CDR3 is TGTGCCAGCAGTGAAGCCCGGGGCCGCGGAAAACTGTTTTTT. Amino acids: CASSEARGRGKLFF.

This clonotype occurred a few times. J is TRBJ2-1 and V is TRBV24-1, with D uncertain. Germline V gene sequence: CDR1 KGHDR, CDR2 SFDVKD. V was clipped by 0 bases and J by 12 bases, with 8 bases between them. CDR3 size: 12 residues. The DNA for the CDR3 is TGTGCCACCAGTGATTTGGACCCAGGGCAGTTCTTC. Translation gives CATSDLDPGQFF.

Comments on this clonotype: The DNA is left out, because the CDR3 cannot be placed on it with certainty; the CDR3 is given as TCRdb lists it. The genes are TRBV3-1 and TRBJ2-6; the D call of TRBD1 is as the table states it, not checked on the DNA. The CDR3 spans 20 amino acids, including both terminal residues. The germline gives CDR1 LGHDT, CDR2 YNNKEL (reference sequence). The CDR3: CASSPPVFWLAGSGANVLTF.

The chain employs TRBV12-3 or TRBV12-4 and TRBJ2-7; perhaps D is TRBD1 or TRBD2 (6 bases each). This CDR3 has 15 residues. With 3 bases removed from V and 3 bases from J, the gap between germline ends came to 15 bases. The chain's CDR3 is CASSFRGDPYYEQYF. CDR3 in DNA: TGTGCCAGCAGTTTTAGGGGGGACCCCTACTACGAGCAGTACTTC.

This clonotype was picked up many times. The rearrangement uses TRBV3-1 and TRBJ2-5; D might be TRBD1 or TRBD2, each matching 5 bases. Germline values: CDR1 LGHDT, CDR2 YNNKEL (reference sequence). This CDR3 is 15 amino acids long. The germline V and J ends were trimmed by 2 bases and 5 bases, with 15 bases remaining between them. The CDR3 sequence: CASSQPPRGSETQYF. The CDR3 coding sequence is TGTGCCAGCAGCCAACCTCCGAGGGGCAGTGAGACCCAGTACTTC.

This clonotype was observed a few times. The rearrangement uses TRBV9 and TRBJ1-6; D gene uncertain. This CDR3 is built from 14 residues. Germline CDR1 reads SGDLS; CDR2 reads YYNGEE. Trimming stripped 2 bases from V and 7 bases from J, with 10 bases between. The CDR3 DNA follows: TGTGCCAGCAGCGTTCGGACGGAAAATTCACCCCTCCACTTT. The encoded protein is CASSVRTENSPLHF.

The chain carries TRBV25-1 and TRBJ1-2; tentatively, D is TRBD1 (5 bases). The germline gives CDR1 MGHDK, CDR2 SYGVNS. The CDR3 spans 15 residues. V dropped 3 bases and J dropped 4 bases, with 15 bases sitting between them. CDR3: CASSDSKRGTYGYTF. CDR3 DNA: TGTGCCAGCAGTGACAGTAAACGGGGGACCTATGGCTACACCTTC.

The chain is built from TRBV4-1 and TRBJ2-7; D may be TRBD2 (6 bases). V lost 3 bases to trimming and J lost 2 bases, with 11 bases between them. Germline V lookup: CDR1 MGHRA, CDR2 YSYEKL. CDR3 size: 14 residues. The CDR3 protein is CASSHADYTYEQYF. Written as DNA, the CDR3 is TGCGCCAGCAGCCACGCGGACTACACCTACGAGCAGTACTTC.

The table lists this clonotype with a few counts. The chain joins TRBV29-1 to TRBJ1-2; TRBD1 aligns across 7 bases. The CDR3 length is 13 residues. Germline V gives CDR1 SQVTM, CDR2 ANQGSEA. J gave up 9 bases and V 7 bases, and 14 bases lay outside the gene matches. Here the CDR3 DNA reads TGCAGCGCTAGTACCGGACAGGCGAAGAGCTACACCTTC. It yields the protein CSASTGQAKSYTF.

This clonotype came up many times. This sequence joins TRBV12-3 or TRBV12-4 and TRBJ2-4; 8 nucleotides match TRBD1. V trimming: 8 bases; J trimming: 4 bases; junction bases outside the gene matches: 10. The CDR3 has 15 residues. CDR3: CASLDYRGAKNIQYF. The DNA of the CDR3 is TGTGCCAGCCTAGACTACAGGGGGGCAAAAAACATTCAGTACTTC.

This clonotype has only a few counts. The genes are TRBV6-2 or TRBV6-3 and TRBJ2-1; TRBD2 is a possible D gene (6 bases). Germline CDR1 reads MNHEY; CDR2 reads SVGEGT. The CDR3 covers 17 residues. Trimming pared 2 bases from V and 0 bases from J, leaving 14 bases between. This chain's CDR3 is CASSYGGLRASYNEQFF. CDR3 nucleotide sequence: TGTGCCAGCAGTTACGGAGGGCTGCGGGCCTCCTACAATGAGCAGTTCTTC.

This clonotype has only a few counts. This sequence joins TRBV6-6 and TRBJ2-1; the D is unclear. Germline CDR1 reads MNHNY; CDR2 reads SVGAGI (reference sequence). The CDR3 contains 11 residues. V was cut by 4 bases and J by 9 bases, with 7 bases left in between. CDR3 nucleotides: TGTGCCAGCAGTTCAGTGTCTGAGCAGTTCTTC. Its protein product is CASSSVSEQFF.